This is a list of T cell receptor beta chains from one sample in a study of blood T cell repertoires in COVID-19. The protocol was immunoSEQ multiplex PCR, while the TCRdb copy is restricted to in-frame clones and leaves out a portion. The sample includes more than 90,000 clones, 85% seen only once; the top ten take around 2%. Input material: peripheral blood. The receptors come from a woman in her 70s with active or convalescent COVID-19. Each CDR3 is given with its conserved first and last residue. A D gene is named only where the DNA matches it firmly. Clone sizes are given selectively: once, few, many, or a class where the clone is expanded.

D gene	V gene	J gene	clone size	CDR3 DNA	CDR3 protein
TRBD1	TRBV18	TRBJ2-7	.	TGTGCCAGCTCTTATGGACAGGGGACGGGCGAGCAGTACTTC	CASSYGQGTGEQYF
TRBD2	TRBV24-1	TRBJ2-1	.	TGTGCCACCAGTGACCCCCTGTTCGCTAGCGGGAACGATGAGCAGTTCTTC	CATSDPLFASGNDEQFF
.	TRBV4-3	TRBJ1-2	.	TGCGCCAGCAGCCGGAAATACAGCCCTGCCAATGATGGCTACACCTTC	CASSRKYSPANDGYTF
.	TRBV4-2	TRBJ1-2	.	TGTGCCAGCAGCCAAGACGCAGGGGCCAACTATGGCTACACCTTC	CASSQDAGANYGYTF
TRBD1	TRBV28	TRBJ1-5	.	TGTGCCAGCAGCCGCCCATTTAAACAGGGGGGTCAGCCCCAGCATTTT	CASSRPFKQGGQPQHF
.	TRBV20-1	TRBJ1-4	.	TGCAGTGTTCGAGGAGGGGAAAAACTGTTTTTT	CSVRGGEKLFF
TRBD2	TRBV6-5	TRBJ2-7	.	TGTGCCAGCAGTTACTCGCGGACTAGCGGGTACGAGCAGTACTTC	CASSYSRTSGYEQYF
.	TRBV7-2	TRBJ1-5	.	TGTGCCAGCAGCTTAGTATGGCAATTTAGCAATCAGCCCCAGCATTTT	CASSLVWQFSNQPQHF
TRBD1	TRBV6-2/TRBV6-3	TRBJ1-4	once	TGTGCCAGCACCCCAAGAGGGACAGGGAGCAGGGCCCCCGGAAAACTGTTTTTT	CASTPRGTGSRAPGKLFF
.	TRBV3-1/TRBV3-2	TRBJ2-5	once	TGTGCCAGCAGCCAAGTGGCTAGCGCGTACCAAGAGACCCAGTACTTC	CASSQVASAYQETQYF
.	TRBV20-1	TRBJ1-1	.	TGCAGTGCCTGGAGGGCGTTTGAAGCTTTCTTT	CSAWRAFEAFF
TRBD1	TRBV6-4	TRBJ1-2	few	TGTGCCAGCAGCGGGGACAGTCGAGGTGGCTACACCTTC	CASSGDSRGGYTF
TRBD1	TRBV5-5	TRBJ1-1	.	TGTGCCAGCAGCGACCTCCGGACAGGGAACACTGAAGCTTTCTTT	CASSDLRTGNTEAFF
TRBD1	TRBV6-6	TRBJ2-1	.	TGTGCCAGCAGGGGACAGGGGAACAATGAGCAGTTCTTC	CASRGQGNNEQFF
TRBD1	TRBV12-5	TRBJ2-6	once	TGTGCTAGTGGTTTGGACAGGGGGCGCGGCGGGGACCCTGGGGCCAACGTCCTGACTTTC	CASGLDRGRGGDPGANVLTF
TRBD1	TRBV29-1	TRBJ1-2	.	TGCAGCGTTTATACCACAGGGGGCGCGGGCTATGGCTACACCTTC	CSVYTTGGAGYGYTF
.	TRBV30	TRBJ2-7	.	TGTGCCTGGAGTGCCACACAGGTCGGATCGTACGAGCAGTACTTC	CAWSATQVGSYEQYF
TRBD2	TRBV7-9	TRBJ2-3	.	TGTGCCAGCAGCTTTCTAGCGGGAGGGACAGATACGCAGTATTTT	CASSFLAGGTDTQYF
.	TRBV12-3/TRBV12-4	TRBJ1-5	.	TGTGCCAGCAGTTTTCAGGTCGATCAGCCCCAGCATTTT	CASSFQVDQPQHF
.	TRBV5-1	TRBJ2-5	.	TGCGCCAGCAGCCTCCAAGAGACCCAGTACTTC	CASSLQETQYF
.	TRBV5-6	TRBJ2-3	.	TGTGCCAGCGAAAGGACAGTCTCTAGCACAGATACGCAGTATTTT	CASERTVSSTDTQYF
TRBD1	TRBV7-2	TRBJ1-2	once	TGTGCCAGCAGCTTAGTAGGGACGACAGGGTCCTATGGCTACACCTTC	CASSLVGTTGSYGYTF
.	TRBV5-1	TRBJ1-4	.	TGCGCCAGCAGCTTGGAGTCATCACCAGGGTCGAGCGAAAAACTGTTTTTT	CASSLESSPGSSEKLFF
.	TRBV11-2	TRBJ2-2	.	TGTGCCAGCAGCTTAGATAACAGGGCGGCCGGGGAGCTGTTTTTT	CASSLDNRAAGELFF
TRBD1	TRBV5-4	TRBJ2-5	.	TGTGCCAGCAGCCAGGGACAGGGGTCCGAGACCCAGTACTTC	CASSQGQGSETQYF
TRBD2	TRBV11-2	TRBJ2-7	.	TGTGCCAGCAGGGGACTAGCGGGAGGTGTGGAGCAGTACTTC	CASRGLAGGVEQYF
TRBD1	TRBV28	TRBJ1-5	.	TGTGCCAGCAGTTTGGAACAGGGGGCTTGGCAGCCCCAGCATTTT	CASSLEQGAWQPQHF
.	TRBV2	TRBJ1-1	.	TGTGCCAGCAGTGAAAAGGAGGCTAGGAACACTGAAGCTTTCTTT	CASSEKEARNTEAFF
TRBD1	TRBV4-3	TRBJ1-3	.	TGCGCCAGCAGCCGTCGGGCAGGACAGGGGCAGACGGGGGGAAACACCATATATTTT	CASSRRAGQGQTGGNTIYF
TRBD1	TRBV5-1	TRBJ2-1	.	TGCGCCAGCAGCTCACAGGGGGTTGGAGCAAATGAGCAGTTCTTC	CASSSQGVGANEQFF
TRBD1	TRBV12-3/TRBV12-4	TRBJ1-1	.	TGTGCCTCCCGGACAGGGCAGCGCACTGAAGCTTTCTTT	CASRTGQRTEAFF
.	TRBV6-2/TRBV6-3	TRBJ2-6	.	TGTGCCAGCAGTTACCCCCAGTCTGGGGCCAACGTCCTGACTTTC	CASSYPQSGANVLTF
TRBD2	TRBV4-2	TRBJ2-1	.	TGTGCCAGCAGCCAGGCTAGCGGGAGGCCCCAGCTCTACAATGAGCAGTTCTTC	CASSQASGRPQLYNEQFF
.	TRBV3-1/TRBV3-2	TRBJ2-1	.	TGTGCCAGCAGCCAAGCGAGGCTAGCCTTCAATGAGCAGTTCTTC	CASSQARLAFNEQFF
.	TRBV3-1/TRBV3-2	TRBJ2-7	.	TGTGCCAGCTCCCGCTTGGGCAATTACGAGCAGTACTTC	CASSRLGNYEQYF
TRBD1	TRBV10-3	TRBJ2-5	.	TGTGCCATGGCCGGGACAGCGCAAGAGACCCAGTACTTC	CAMAGTAQETQYF
.	TRBV11-3	TRBJ1-1	.	TGTGCCAGCAGTTACGGTGTGAACACTGAAGCTTTCTTT	CASSYGVNTEAFF
.	TRBV7-6	TRBJ1-3	.	TGTGCCAGCAGCCCCCGTGGAGCCTCTGGAAACACCATATATTTT	CASSPRGASGNTIYF
.	TRBV28	TRBJ1-1	.	TGTGCCAGTTGGGGGGGGTACACTGAAGCTTTCTTT	CASWGGYTEAFF
.	TRBV10-3	TRBJ1-1	.	TGTGCCATCAGTGAGTCACGGGGGGGCACTGAAGCTTTCTTT	CAISESRGGTEAFF
TRBD1	TRBV5-1	TRBJ1-2	.	TGCGCCAGCAGCTTGATCCCGACAGGGGTTAACTATGGCTACACCTTC	CASSLIPTGVNYGYTF
TRBD2	TRBV3-1/TRBV3-2	TRBJ2-7	.	TGTGCCAGCAGCCATCAATTGACTAGCGGGCCGTACGAGCAGTACTTC	CASSHQLTSGPYEQYF
TRBD1	TRBV12-5	TRBJ1-1	.	TGTGCTAGTGGTTTGGCTACAGGGGCTGGGACTGAAGCTTTCTTT	CASGLATGAGTEAFF
.	TRBV18	TRBJ1-1	.	TGTGCCAGCTCACTAGGGGGACAAATGAACACTGAAGCTTTCTTT	CASSLGGQMNTEAFF
TRBD2	TRBV9	TRBJ2-3	once	TGTGCCAGCAGCGTAGCCTTGACTAGCGGCACAGATACGCAGTATTTT	CASSVALTSGTDTQYF
TRBD1	TRBV5-4	TRBJ1-4	.	TGTGCCAGCAGCTTTCAGGGGGCAAGAGAAAAACTGTTTTTT	CASSFQGAREKLFF
TRBD2	TRBV7-2	TRBJ2-3	.	TGTGCCAGCAGCTTTAGGACTAGCGGGAGGGTCACAGATACGCAGTATTTT	CASSFRTSGRVTDTQYF
.	TRBV9	TRBJ2-1	.	TGTGCCAGCAGCGTTAGTAGCTCCTACAATGAGCAGTTCTTC	CASSVSSSYNEQFF
.	TRBV28	TRBJ1-2	.	TGTGCCAGCAGTTTAAGGTGGCAGGGAAGTGGGGGCTACACCTTC	CASSLRWQGSGGYTF
TRBD1	TRBV5-1	TRBJ2-3	.	TGCGCCAGCAGCTCCGGGGACAGGGGGCTGGCAGATACGCAGTATTTT	CASSSGDRGLADTQYF